Included here is one T cell receptor beta chain sequence, with context. Repertoires were generated with immunoSEQ multiplex PCR, while TCRdb's copy carries only in-frame clones and drops some. The data hold some 42,000 clones, with 65% to 85% observed a single time. The source of the sample is a study of OX40 agonist ivuxolimab in advanced cancers. V was shortened by 5 bases and J by 4 bases, with 15 bases between the two germline ends. Germline V gene data show CDR1 as MRHNA and CDR2 as SNTAGT. The CDR3 loop spans 15 amino acids. This clonotype was sampled from an adult with an advanced solid tumor such as melanoma, head and neck, liver or kidney cancer. The sample consisted of CD4+ or CD8+ T cells sorted from blood, taken in a trial of the OX40 agonist ivuxolimab. The chain joins TRBV6-4 to TRBJ2-1, with D maybe TRBD2 (8 bases). CDR3 bases: TGTGCCAGCAGTCGGGAGGGGGCGCCGTACAATGAGCAGTTCTTC. It encodes CASSREGAPYNEQFF.